This T cell receptor beta chain comes out of a study of blood T cell repertoires in COVID-19. Study overall: Collection of acute and convalescent COVID-19 samples took place in the United States, Italy and Spain. Sources were T cells, B-cell-depleted T cells, or PBMCs; the material itself was cDNA or gDNA.

Followed longitudinally, the Seattle patients had been enrolled during active infection. Authors' processing steps: Amplification of reference gene primers was used by the study to estimate nucleated cell counts. Produced via immunoSEQ multiplex PCR; TCRdb's table is partial and in-frame only. The D gene and trimming were derived from the DNA, and the V and J assignments and clone size from that table. Of 40,000 to 55,000 clones in the sample, around nine tenths were seen once. The material sequenced was peripheral blood. This TCR came from a man in his forties or fifties with COVID-19, enrolled during active disease.

The CDR3 region is CASSHGGQVVYEQYF. CDR3 DNA: TGTGCCAGCAGCCACGGGGGACAGGTTGTTTACGAGCAGTACTTC. The V gene is TRBV6-2 or TRBV6-3, the J gene TRBJ2-7; 8 nucleotides match TRBD1. V trimming: 6 bases; J trimming: 4 bases; junction bases outside the gene matches: 11. Germline V gene data show CDR1 as MNHEY and CDR2 as SVGEGT. This CDR3 comprises 15 residues.